This entry lists 27 T cell receptor beta chains sequenced from one sample in a study of T-cell memory formation after mild COVID-19. In TCRdb, the 5' RACE reads were re-called with MiXCR into one record per CDR3 protein. The profile shows about 620,000 distinct CDR3 sequences, more than 15% of them singletons. Sequencing input: PBMCs or a T cell subset sorted from them (not recorded which). These receptors originate from an adult woman who had mild COVID-19 (a few samples of this study predate the infection). Cell type and time point are not known.

This clonotype was counted ten times or more. The rearrangement links TRBV7-8 to TRBJ2-1; D is ambiguous. Germline lookup yields CDR1 SGHVS and CDR2 FQNEAQ. V lost 2 bases and J 6 bases, leaving 11 bases between the germline ends. The CDR3 extends over 14 amino acids. CDR3: CASSLLRIRNEQFF. The CDR3 DNA follows: TGTGCCAGCAGCTTACTTCGCATCCGCAATGAGCAGTTCTTC.

Only one count was recorded for this clonotype. The gene calls are TRBV11-2 and TRBJ2-1; no reliable D call. Germline loops: CDR1 SGHAT, CDR2 FQNNGV. This CDR3 contains 15 residues. The V gene lost 2 bases and the J gene lost 0 bases, with 8 bases spanning the gap. CDR3 coding DNA: TGTGCCAGCAGCTTATTCGGTAGCTCCTACAATGAGCAGTTCTTC. It is translated as CASSLFGSSYNEQFF.

This clonotype was counted only a few times. The CDR3: CSAREPGLAGGPWETQYF. CDR3 DNA sequence: TGCAGTGCTAGAGAGCCGGGACTAGCGGGAGGCCCCTGGGAGACCCAGTACTTC. The rearrangement links TRBV20-1 to TRBJ2-5, with TRBD2 identical over 15 bases. The CDR3 is 18 residues long. The germline V gene encodes CDR1 DFQATT and CDR2 SNEGSKA (reference sequence). V lost 0 bases, J lost 5 bases, and 10 bases stayed unmatched.

The CDR3 region has the DNA TGTGCCAGCAGACCCGCCAGGGAAACGGACACCGGGGAGCTGTTTTTT. This translates into CASRPARETDTGELFF. V usage is TRBV27 and J usage is TRBJ2-2; possible D gene TRBD1, 5 bases. This CDR3 contains 16 residues. Per the germline V gene, CDR1 is MNHEY and CDR2 is SMNVEV (reference sequence). With 6 bases removed from V and 3 bases from J, the gap between germline ends came to 17 bases.

In the case of this clonotype: The junction and the germline gene differ at one end; a read error may be behind it. The chain carries TRBV4-2 and TRBJ2-7; 9 positions match TRBD2. The germline CDR1 and CDR2 sequences are LGHNA and YNFKEQ. The CDR3 totals 14 residues. The CDR3 here is CASSQGTSVYERYF. The DNA for the CDR3 is TGTGCCAGCAGCCAAGGGACTAGCGTCTACGAGCGGTACTTC.

The J gene is TRBJ1-2, the V gene TRBV20-1; TRBD1 is a possible D gene (6 bases). Germline CDR1 DFQATT, CDR2 SNEGSKA (reference sequence). The CDR3 contains 12 residues. The V and J ends lost 4 bases and 6 bases respectively, with 12 bases between them. Here the CDR3 reads CSAISGENGYTF. The CDR3 DNA follows: TGCAGTGCTATCTCAGGGGAGAATGGCTACACCTTC.

In its sample, this clonotype was seen many times. One junction end does not reproduce the germline sequence, and a read error may be involved. The V and J genes are TRBV2 and TRBJ2-3; D is perhaps TRBD1 (6 bases). From germline, CDR1 is SNHLY and CDR2 FYNNEI. This CDR3 is built from 15 residues. In DNA, the CDR3 is TGTGCCGGCAGGAACAGGGCGTGGGGCACAGATACGCAGTATTTT. Encoded protein: CAGRNRAWGTDTQYF.

This clonotype has more than one count but fewer than ten. The chain uses TRBV20-1 and TRBJ2-1, with 7 bases identical to TRBD2. Germline V gene sequence: CDR1 DFQATT, CDR2 SNEGSKA (reference sequence). V trimming: 3 bases; J trimming: 15 bases; junction bases outside the gene matches: 11. The CDR3 is 12 amino acids. In DNA form, the CDR3 reads TGCAGTGCTAGTGGGGACTACCTTTCTACGTTCTTC. Protein product: CSASGDYLSTFF.

The rearrangement links TRBV4-1 to TRBJ2-3; D is unclear. Germline CDR1 MGHRA, CDR2 YSYEKL. The V end was cut by 3 bases, the J end by 5 bases, with 9 bases between. There are 13 residues in the CDR3. CDR3: CASSHPQEDTQYF. In DNA form, the CDR3 reads TGCGCCAGCAGCCACCCCCAGGAAGATACGCAGTATTTT.

The table lists this clonotype with a few counts. V gene TRBV30 combines with J gene TRBJ2-5; D may be TRBD1 (6 bases). CDR3 length: 14 residues. Deletions cut 3 bases from V and 5 bases from J, with 16 bases between. Germline CDR1 reads GTSNPN; CDR2 reads SVGIG (reference sequence). This chain's CDR3 is CAWRRQVFGETQYF. The CDR3 nucleotides are TGTGCCTGGAGGCGACAGGTTTTTGGTGAGACCCAGTACTTC. Using reference TRBV30 and TRBJ2-5 for the parts outside the CDR3, the full variable domain is SQTIHQWPATLVQPVGSPLSLECTVEGTSNPNLYWYRQAAGRGLQLLFYSVGIGQISSEVPQNLSASRPQDRQFILSSKKLLLSDSGFYLCAWRRQVFGETQYFGPGTRLLVL.

The V and J genes are TRBV5-1 and TRBJ2-1, with D perhaps assigned TRBD1 or TRBD2 (7 bases each). Germline-derived CDR1 and CDR2 are SGHRS and YFSETQ. The V and J ends lost 2 bases and 3 bases respectively, with 12 bases between them. This CDR3 spans 15 amino acids. CDR3 loop: CASSLQGRVYNEQFF. The CDR3 DNA follows: TGCGCCAGCAGCTTACAGGGGAGGGTCTACAATGAGCAGTTCTTC.

This clonotype was observed a handful of times. V usage is TRBV7-6 and J usage is TRBJ2-3; D gene uncertain. The germline CDR1 and CDR2 sequences are SGHVS and FNYEAQ. V was clipped by 1 base and J by 2 bases, with 13 bases between them. This CDR3 has 16 amino acids. CDR3 region: CASSLGVGPLTDTQYF. The CDR3 DNA reads TGTGCCAGCAGCTTAGGCGTAGGGCCTCTCACAGATACGCAGTATTTT.

This clonotype was counted only a few times. This chain links TRBV5-1 with TRBJ1-2; no definite D call. The CDR3 length is 15 residues. The V gene's germline CDR1 is SGHRS and CDR2 YFSETQ. Trimming cost V 5 bases and J 2 bases, with 16 bases left between them. CDR3 nucleotide sequence: TGCGCCAGCAGTCCTGGAGGGAGAGAAAACTATGGCTACACCTTC. Protein: CASSPGGRENYGYTF. The whole variable domain, filled in from reference TRBV5-1 and TRBJ1-2, reads KAGVTQTPRYLIKTRGQQVTLSCSPISGHRSVSWYQQTPGQGLQFLFEYFSETQRNKGNFPGRFSGRQFSNSRSEMNVSTLELGDSALYLCASSPGGRENYGYTFGSGTRLTVV.

This clonotype was detected only a few times. The chain recombines TRBV5-1 with TRBJ2-3; no clear D. The CDR3 spans 14 residues. With 2 bases removed from V and 0 bases from J, the gap between germline ends came to 7 bases. CDR1 and CDR2 (germline): SGHRS, YFSETQ. The CDR3, as DNA: TGCGCCAGCAGCTTCTACTCTAGCACAGATACGCAGTATTTT. Its protein product is CASSFYSSTDTQYF.

This clonotype was seen a handful of times. The chain recombines TRBV27 with TRBJ2-1; D gene uncertain. Trimming removed 5 bases at V and 5 bases at J, with 19 bases between. CDR1 is MNHEY, CDR2 SMNVEV, per germline (reference sequence). The CDR3 length is 16 residues. The CDR3, as DNA: TGTGCCAGCAGTCCATCGTATTGGCAGCTAAACAATGAGCAGTTCTTC. This codes for CASSPSYWQLNNEQFF.

The chain links TRBV24-1 to TRBJ2-7, with D possibly being TRBD1 (6 bases). Trimming removed 0 bases from V and 3 bases from J, with 8 bases in between. The germline gives CDR1 KGHDR, CDR2 SFDVKD. The CDR3 is 14 residues long. In DNA, the CDR3 is TGTGCCACCAGTGATTTGGACAGGAGCTACGAGCAGTACTTC. Protein sequence: CATSDLDRSYEQYF.

This sequence joins TRBV20-1 and TRBJ2-2; TRBD1 matches at 7 bases. Trimming took 3 bases from V and 15 from J; bases not matched to a gene: 7. CDR1 is DFQATT and CDR2 is SNEGSKA in the germline V gene (reference sequence). The CDR3 spans 11 residues. The chain's CDR3 is CSASKQGKVFF. The CDR3 DNA reads TGCAGTGCTAGCAAACAGGGGAAGGTGTTTTTT.

As for this clonotype: A much more abundant neighbour one base away suggests this may be a read error. J is TRBJ2-2 and V is TRBV19; 7 positions match TRBD1. CDR1 is LNHDA, CDR2 SQIVND, per germline (reference sequence). The trim removed 9 bases at V and 1 base at J, leaving 2 bases unmatched. There are 13 residues in the CDR3. The CDR3 here is CASRQGNTGELFF. CDR3 bases: TGTGCCAGCAGACAGGGGAACACCGGGGAGCTGTTTTTT.

The chain combines TRBV5-4 with TRBJ2-2; a weak D match, TRBD1 (6 bases). From germline, CDR1 is SGHNT and CDR2 YYREEE (reference sequence). V was pared by 4 bases and J by 3 bases, with 13 bases between. The CDR3 covers 15 residues. CDR3 sequence (DNA): TGTGCCAGCAGCAAGACAGGATCTTACACCGGGGAGCTGTTTTTT. Residues: CASSKTGSYTGELFF.

The table lists this clonotype with many counts. V usage is TRBV5-1 and J usage is TRBJ2-5; D possibly uses TRBD1 or TRBD2 (6 bases each). V dropped 2 bases and J dropped 5 bases, with 13 bases sitting between them. The CDR3 contains 14 residues. Per germline, CDR1 SGHRS and CDR2 YFSETQ. CDR3 sequence reads: CASSFGGQGETQYF. DNA of the CDR3: TGCGCCAGCAGCTTCGGGGGCCAAGGGGAGACCCAGTACTTC.

This chain links TRBV7-2 with TRBJ1-2; 9 bases are shared with TRBD1. With 5 bases clipped from V and 4 bases from J, the junction kept 5 bases outside the gene matches. Looked up from germline, CDR1 is SGHTA and CDR2 is FQGNSA. The CDR3 spans 14 residues. For the CDR3, the DNA is TGTGCCAGCAGCCCACCACAGGGGGCCTATGGCTACACCTTC. Translating it yields CASSPPQGAYGYTF.

J is TRBJ2-7 and V is TRBV5-8, with D perhaps TRBD1 or TRBD2 (5 bases each). CDR3 length: 16 residues. V was shortened by 0 bases and J by 2 bases, with 15 bases between the two germline ends. Germline V lookup: CDR1 SGHTS, CDR2 YDEGEE. The CDR3 loop is CASSLGSGKRAYEQYF. CDR3 nucleotides: TGTGCCAGCAGCTTGGGGTCAGGGAAGAGGGCCTACGAGCAGTACTTC.

There are many counts of this clonotype. J is TRBJ2-3 and V is TRBV5-1, with D perhaps being TRBD1 or TRBD2 (6 bases each). Germline lookup yields CDR1 SGHRS and CDR2 YFSETQ. V was trimmed by 2 bases and J by 4 bases, leaving 17 bases between them. The CDR3 extends over 16 amino acids. The DNA for the CDR3 is TGCGCCAGCAGCTTTATTAGGGGGGTCGGAGCAGATACGCAGTATTTT. It translates to CASSFIRGVGADTQYF. Using reference TRBV5-1 and TRBJ2-3 for the parts outside the CDR3, the full variable domain is KAGVTQTPRYLIKTRGQQVTLSCSPISGHRSVSWYQQTPGQGLQFLFEYFSETQRNKGNFPGRFSGRQFSNSRSEMNVSTLELGDSALYLCASSFIRGVGADTQYFGPGTRLTVL.

Only a few counts were recorded for this clonotype. The chain employs TRBV10-2 and TRBJ2-1; 10 bases map to TRBD2. The CDR3 contains 15 residues. CDR1 and CDR2 from the germline V gene are WSHSY and SAAADI. V lost 1 base, J lost 9 bases, and 6 bases stayed unmatched. The DNA of the CDR3 is TGCGCCAGCAGTGAGTGGCCTAGCGGGAGTGGTGAGCAGTTCTTC. Residues: CASSEWPSGSGEQFF.

This chain links TRBV7-9 with TRBJ2-7; TRBD1 matches at 8 bases. Trimming cost V 4 bases and J 3 bases; bases outside gene matches: 11. Germline loops: CDR1 SEHNR, CDR2 FQNEAQ (reference sequence). The CDR3 has 16 amino acids. The CDR3, as DNA: TGTGCCAGCAGCTCAATGGGGACAGGATATTACTACGAGCAGTACTTC. Translating it yields CASSSMGTGYYYEQYF.

This sequence joins TRBV29-1 and TRBJ2-7, with D possibly being TRBD1 (6 bases). Deletions cut 4 bases from V and 6 bases from J, with 13 bases between. The CDR3 extends over 12 amino acids. CDR1 SQVTM and CDR2 ANQGSEA come from the germline V gene. Here the CDR3 DNA reads TGCAGCGTTGGGGACAAACGGGCCGAGCAGTACTTC. Residues: CSVGDKRAEQYF.

J is TRBJ1-1 and V is TRBV25-1; the D gene is possibly TRBD1 (6 bases). From germline, CDR1 is MGHDK and CDR2 SYGVNS. V dropped 4 bases and J dropped 0 bases, with 9 bases sitting between them. The CDR3 runs 14 residues. CDR3: CASSADRMNTEAFF. CDR3 in DNA: TGTGCCAGCAGTGCGGACAGAATGAACACTGAAGCTTTCTTT.